The rows below give T cell receptor beta chains drawn from one sample of a study of T cell responses to AZD1222 COVID-19 vaccine. TCRdb keeps only in-frame clones here, not all; method: immunoSEQ multiplex PCR. The table has over 95,000 clones, nearly 90% seen once. Sequenced material: peripheral blood, taken on day 0 of AZD1222 vaccination. The origin of the receptors is an adult in good health. Each CDR3 is given with its conserved first and last residue. D genes are given only for firm matches. Expanded clones get a size class; other rows say once, few or many, or leave the size out.

j_gene,d_gene,v_gene,abundance,CDR3aa,CDR3nt
TRBJ1-5,TRBD1,TRBV6-5,NA,CASRQGASNQPQHF,TGTGCCAGCAGACAGGGGGCAAGCAATCAGCCCCAGCATTTT
TRBJ2-2,NA,TRBV10-3,NA,CAINLGGPTGELFF,TGTGCCATCAATCTCGGGGGGCCGACCGGGGAGCTGTTTTTT
TRBJ2-5,TRBD2,TRBV2,NA,CASSLSPSGKETQYF,TGTGCCAGCAGTTTAAGCCCTAGCGGGAAGGAGACCCAGTACTTC
TRBJ2-3,TRBD2,TRBV7-9,NA,CASSWLAGGPGADTQYF,TGTGCCAGCAGCTGGCTAGCGGGGGGGCCCGGAGCAGATACGCAGTATTTT
TRBJ1-6,NA,TRBV10-1,NA,CASGDSPLHF,TGCGCCAGCGGGGATTCACCCCTCCACTTT
TRBJ1-2,NA,TRBV6-5,NA,CASSYSWTDSNYGYTF,TGTGCCAGCAGTTACTCCTGGACAGACTCTAACTATGGCTACACCTTC
TRBJ2-4,NA,TRBV5-4,NA,CASSLSGFNIQYF,TGTGCCAGCAGCTTGTCTGGGTTTAATATCCAGTACTTC
TRBJ2-2,NA,TRBV6-6,NA,CASSYSTGRGTGELFF,TGTGCCAGCAGTTACTCGACTGGGAGGGGGACCGGGGAGCTGTTTTTT
TRBJ2-7,TRBD2,TRBV5-6,NA,CASSPNAGGSIEQYF,TGTGCCAGCAGCCCCAACGCGGGGGGATCGATCGAGCAGTACTTC
TRBJ1-3,NA,TRBV11-2,NA,CASSLGGGISGNTIYF,TGTGCCAGCAGCCTGGGGGGGGGTATCTCTGGAAACACCATATATTTT
TRBJ1-4,NA,TRBV19,NA,CASIPRGAGGEKLFF,TGTGCCAGTATCCCGCGGGGTGCGGGAGGTGAAAAACTGTTTTTT
TRBJ1-2,NA,TRBV5-1,NA,CASSLAPDSYGYTF,TGCGCCAGCAGCTTGGCCCCGGACAGCTATGGCTACACCTTC
TRBJ1-4,NA,TRBV9,once,CASSSGATSEKLFF,TGTGCCAGCAGCTCGGGGGCGACCAGTGAAAAACTGTTTTTT
TRBJ2-1,NA,TRBV24-1,few,CATSDPYRDRSEQFF,TGTGCCACCAGTGATCCGTACAGGGATCGGAGTGAGCAGTTCTTC
TRBJ2-5,NA,TRBV14,NA,CASSQASSLTQYF,TGTGCCAGCAGCCAAGCGTCCTCGTTGACCCAGTACTTC
TRBJ1-2,NA,TRBV7-9,NA,CASSLELMATNYGYTF,TGTGCCAGCAGCTTAGAGTTGATGGCAACCAACTATGGCTACACCTTC
TRBJ2-1,TRBD1,TRBV7-3,NA,CASSHPGQGGDEQFF,TGTGCCAGCAGCCACCCGGGACAGGGGGGTGATGAGCAGTTCTTC
TRBJ2-1,TRBD1,TRBV7-9,NA,CASSPPGTGPFNEQFF,TGTGCCAGCAGCCCCCCGGGGACAGGGCCGTTCAATGAGCAGTTCTTC
TRBJ2-7,NA,TRBV19,NA,CAAAEGDGSYEQYF,TGTGCCGCCGCCGAGGGGGACGGATCCTACGAGCAGTACTTC
TRBJ2-7,TRBD1,TRBV7-8,NA,CASSLADRPYEQYF,TGTGCCAGCAGCTTAGCGGACAGGCCCTACGAGCAGTACTTC
TRBJ1-5,NA,TRBV20-1,NA,CSASWGTQPQHF,TGCAGTGCTAGTTGGGGGACTCAGCCCCAGCATTTT
TRBJ2-1,TRBD1,TRBV19,NA,CASRTLDRSYNEQFF,TGTGCCAGTAGAACCTTGGACAGGTCCTACAATGAGCAGTTCTTC
TRBJ2-1,TRBD2,TRBV11-3,NA,CASLAGPSYNEQFF,TGTGCCAGCTTAGCGGGACCCTCCTACAATGAGCAGTTCTTC
TRBJ2-2,TRBD1,TRBV11-3,NA,CASSSRQGRDGELFF,TGTGCCAGCAGTTCCAGACAGGGACGAGATGGGGAGCTGTTTTTT
TRBJ2-1,NA,TRBV7-2,once,CASSRSMIPGLQQFF,TGTGCCAGCAGCCGGTCGATGATCCCCGGACTCCAGCAGTTCTTC
TRBJ1-1,NA,TRBV3-1/TRBV3-2,NA,CASSLTRPVSEAFF,TGTGCCAGCAGCCTTACAAGGCCGGTTTCTGAAGCTTTCTTT
TRBJ1-2,NA,TRBV19,NA,CASTADGVVNYGYTF,TGTGCCAGTACCGCGGACGGAGTCGTTAACTATGGCTACACCTTC
TRBJ2-7,TRBD1,TRBV10-3,NA,CAISEPDRGYEQYF,TGTGCCATCAGTGAACCGGACAGGGGATACGAGCAGTACTTC
TRBJ2-1,NA,TRBV7-9,NA,CASAGGLYNEQFF,TGTGCCAGCGCCGGGGGGCTTTACAATGAGCAGTTCTTC
TRBJ2-2,NA,TRBV4-1,once,CASSQDSSGELFF,TGCGCCAGCAGCCAGGACAGTTCCGGGGAGCTGTTTTTT
TRBJ1-6,TRBD1,TRBV6-5,NA,CASSRQGNSPLHF,TGTGCCAGCAGTCGACAGGGCAATTCACCCCTCCACTTT
TRBJ2-1,TRBD2,TRBV2,NA,CASVARGGARYNEQFF,TGTGCCAGCGTGGCTCGCGGGGGGGCTAGGTACAATGAGCAGTTCTTC
TRBJ2-7,NA,TRBV10-3,NA,CAISESGIYEQYF,TGTGCCATCAGTGAGTCGGGAATCTACGAGCAGTACTTC
TRBJ2-2,NA,TRBV5-1,NA,CASSSTQNTGELFF,TGCGCCAGCAGCTCGACCCAGAACACCGGGGAGCTGTTTTTT
TRBJ2-3,NA,TRBV3-1/TRBV3-2,NA,CASSQRGYTQYF,TGTGCCAGCAGCCAGAGGGGTTATACGCAGTATTTT
TRBJ1-6,NA,TRBV21-1,NA,CASSITGTGRSPLHF,TGTGCCAGCAGCATAACCGGGACAGGGCGTTCACCCCTCCACTTT
TRBJ2-1,TRBD1,TRBV19,once,CASSDRASYNEQFF,TGTGCCAGTTCGGACAGGGCCTCCTACAATGAGCAGTTCTTC
TRBJ1-3,TRBD1,TRBV3-1/TRBV3-2,NA,CASSQQGDDTIYF,TGTGCCAGCAGCCAGCAGGGGGATGACACCATATATTTT
TRBJ2-3,NA,TRBV19,NA,CASTPLAGSNTDTQYF,TGTGCCAGTACCCCCTTAGCAGGCAGCAACACAGATACGCAGTATTTT
TRBJ2-7,NA,TRBV5-1,NA,CASSPTTGTSYEQYF,TGCGCCAGCAGCCCGACTACAGGGACCTCCTACGAGCAGTACTTC
TRBJ2-1,TRBD2,TRBV3-1/TRBV3-2,NA,CASSPEGGSGGLLGAYNEQFF,TGTGCCAGCAGCCCAGAAGGGGGTAGCGGGGGCCTGCTGGGGGCCTACAATGAGCAGTTCTTC
TRBJ2-5,NA,TRBV7-9,NA,CASSLRGAVSRAGAETQYF,TGTGCCAGCAGCTTGCGGGGAGCGGTTTCCCGGGCAGGGGCAGAGACCCAGTACTTC
TRBJ1-2,TRBD1,TRBV27,NA,CASRRAGGEGYTF,TGTGCCAGCAGAAGGGCAGGGGGGGAGGGCTACACCTTC
TRBJ1-5,NA,TRBV19,NA,CASTSRGLSNQPQHF,TGTGCCAGTACTTCACGGGGGCTGAGCAATCAGCCCCAGCATTTT
TRBJ1-2,TRBD1,TRBV5-1,NA,CASSLGDRDYGYTF,TGCGCCAGCAGCTTGGGGGACAGAGACTATGGCTACACCTTC
TRBJ2-5,NA,TRBV4-3,NA,CASSQEDREGETQYF,TGCGCCAGCAGCCAGGAAGACAGGGAGGGAGAGACCCAGTACTTC
TRBJ1-1,NA,TRBV24-1,once,CATSDSTNMNTEAFF,TGTGCCACCAGTGATTCGACAAACATGAACACTGAAGCTTTCTTT
TRBJ1-4,NA,TRBV5-6,NA,CASSSLGGAANEKLFF,TGTGCCAGCAGCTCCCTTGGCGGGGCGGCTAATGAAAAACTGTTTTTT
TRBJ1-1,NA,TRBV14,NA,CASSQAIGRAEAFF,TGTGCCAGCAGCCAAGCCATAGGACGGGCTGAAGCTTTCTTT
TRBJ2-2,TRBD2,TRBV3-1/TRBV3-2,NA,CASSQDLAGPTGELFF,TGTGCCAGCAGCCAAGACCTAGCGGGCCCCACCGGGGAGCTGTTTTTT
TRBJ2-3,NA,TRBV19,NA,CASSISIAVDTQYF,TGTGCCAGTAGTATAAGCATAGCGGTAGATACGCAGTATTTT
TRBJ1-2,TRBD1,TRBV28,NA,CASRTGTGHYGYTF,TGTGCCAGCAGGACCGGGACAGGGCACTACGGCTACACCTTC